The 17 T cell receptor beta chains below all came from one sample that was sequenced in a study of T cells after yellow fever vaccination. TCRdb re-analysed the 5' RACE reads in MiXCR, keeping a single row per CDR3 protein. This sample has hundreds of thousands of distinct CDR3 sequences, with roughly 21% found just once. The sequences come from PBMCs, collected 15 days after the yellow fever booster vaccination. The origin of the receptors is a man aged 30 to 45 who received the YFV17D yellow fever vaccine.

The V and J genes are TRBV19 and TRBJ2-2; 10 bases line up with TRBD1. The length of the CDR3 is 15 residues. Per germline, CDR1 LNHDA and CDR2 SQIVND (reference sequence). V was pared by 10 bases and J by 4 bases, with 9 bases of the junction left unmatched. The DNA of the CDR3 is TGTGCCACGAGGGGACAGGGGTTTTTCACCGGGGAGCTGTTTTTT. Residues: CATRGQGFFTGELFF.

This clonotype was seen a handful of times. V gene TRBV11-3 combines with J gene TRBJ2-1, with D maybe TRBD2 (6 bases). Looked up from germline, CDR1 is SGHNT and CDR2 is YENEEA. The CDR3 length is 17 residues. Trimming cost V 0 bases and J 0 bases, with 12 bases left between them. The CDR3 sequence is CASSLDGGKSSYNEQFF. The CDR3 region has the DNA TGTGCCAGCAGCTTAGATGGCGGGAAGAGCTCCTACAATGAGCAGTTCTTC.

The V call is TRBV24-1, the J call TRBJ2-7, with D maybe TRBD2 (6 bases). The CDR3 loop spans 15 amino acids. V lost 5 bases to trimming and J lost 0 bases, with 13 bases between them. Germline V gene data show CDR1 as KGHDR and CDR2 as SFDVKD. This CDR3 reads CATSASGLGSYEQYF. The CDR3 coding sequence is TGTGCCACCAGTGCAAGCGGGCTGGGCTCCTACGAGCAGTACTTC.

This clonotype appeared a few times. V is TRBV18 and J is TRBJ2-3; D not certain. V lost 2 bases and J lost 2, with 8 bases in between. There are 14 residues in the CDR3. The germline V gene encodes CDR1 KGHSH and CDR2 LQKENI. CDR3 region: CASSPARITDTQYF. CDR3 DNA sequence: TGTGCCAGCTCACCAGCCCGGATCACAGATACGCAGTATTTT.

The chain recombines TRBV10-3 with TRBJ2-2; 7 bases are shared with TRBD1. Trimming took 4 bases from V and 2 from J; bases not matched to a gene: 4. Germline-derived CDR1 and CDR2 are ENHRY and SYGVKD. CDR3 size: 15 residues. The CDR3 DNA reads TGTGCCATCAGTGGGACAGGCGGTAACACCGGGGAGCTGTTTTTT. Translated: CAISGTGGNTGELFF.

This clonotype was seen only a few times. J is TRBJ2-5 and V is TRBV7-8; 8 nucleotides match TRBD2. Germline V gene lookup returns CDR1 SGHVS and CDR2 FQNEAQ. This CDR3 has 15 amino acids. V shed 5 bases, J shed 4 bases, and the junction held 9 bases outside the gene matches. The CDR3 coding sequence is TGTGCCAGCAGCCCTGTGGCGGGAGGAGGAGAGACCCAGTACTTC. Translated: CASSPVAGGGETQYF.

The rearrangement links TRBV20-1 to TRBJ2-3, with 8 nucleotides matching TRBD2. Trimming at V came to 0 bases and at J to 6 bases, leaving 8 bases not matched to a gene. The CDR3 runs 15 residues. Germline CDR1 reads DFQATT; CDR2 reads SNEGSKA (reference sequence). CDR3 nucleotides: TGCAGTGCTAGAGATAGGACTAGCCTCCCGGATACGCAGTATTTT. Its translation is CSARDRTSLPDTQYF.

The chain links TRBV20-1 to TRBJ2-7; 10 bases align to TRBD2. Germline CDR1 is DFQATT and CDR2 is SNEGSKA (reference sequence). Trimming cost V 2 bases and J 1 base; bases outside gene matches: 2. CDR3 size: 14 residues. CDR3 in amino acids: CSARTSGASYEQYF. CDR3 coding DNA: TGCAGTGCTAGAACTAGCGGGGCTTCCTACGAGCAGTACTTC.

This clonotype has only a few counts. The chain couples TRBV5-1 to TRBJ2-1, with 8 bases matching TRBD2. Germline CDR1 is SGHRS and CDR2 is YFSETQ. Trimming at V came to 0 bases and at J to 8 bases, leaving 4 bases not matched to a gene. The CDR3 spans 14 residues. The chain's CDR3 is CASSLAREGDEQFF. In nucleotides, the CDR3 is TGCGCCAGCAGCTTGGCCCGGGAGGGGGATGAGCAGTTCTTC.

This clonotype was seen a handful of times. The V gene is TRBV4-1, the J gene TRBJ1-2; maybe TRBD1 (5 bases). V was cut by 3 bases and J by 4 bases, with 9 bases left in between. Looked up from germline, CDR1 is MGHRA and CDR2 is YSYEKL. The CDR3 is made up of 13 amino acids. CDR3 region: CASSQAGAYGYTF. The CDR3 DNA sequence: TGCGCCAGCAGCCAGGCCGGGGCCTATGGCTACACCTTC.

The chain links TRBV5-1 to TRBJ2-3; TRBD1 aligns across 9 bases. The CDR3 has 15 amino acids. Germline V gene data show CDR1 as SGHRS and CDR2 as YFSETQ. V shed 4 bases, J shed 2 bases, and the junction held 5 bases outside the gene matches. The CDR3 bases are TGCGCCAGCAGCACCGGGACAGGGATCACAGATACGCAGTATTTT. Translated, it gives CASSTGTGITDTQYF.

This clonotype was recorded a few times. The gene calls are TRBV5-1 and TRBJ2-5, with D possibly being TRBD2 (5 bases). This CDR3 contains 14 residues. CDR1 and CDR2 (germline): SGHRS, YFSETQ. Trimming took 1 base from V and 0 from J, leaving 7 bases between them. CDR3 nucleotide sequence: TGCGCCAGCAGCTTGTCCGGGAACCAAGAGACCCAGTACTTC. It is translated as CASSLSGNQETQYF.

V usage is TRBV9 and J usage is TRBJ2-1; TRBD2 agrees at 14 bases. This CDR3 region has 16 residues. Trimming cost V 3 bases and J 9 bases; bases outside gene matches: 8. Germline loops: CDR1 SGDLS, CDR2 YYNGEE. The CDR3 region is CASSGGTSGSWVEQFF. In DNA, the CDR3 is TGTGCCAGCAGCGGAGGGACTAGCGGGAGCTGGGTTGAGCAGTTCTTC.

This clonotype was detected only a few times. The rearrangement uses TRBV9 and TRBJ2-7, with D perhaps matching TRBD2 (6 bases). This CDR3 spans 14 amino acids. Trimming shortened V by 4 bases and J by 7 bases, and 18 bases separated the two germline ends. The germline V gene encodes CDR1 SGDLS and CDR2 YYNGEE. CDR3 coding DNA: TGTGCCAGCAGCCCCCCTCTCGGGAGTGGTGAGCAGTACTTC. Protein sequence: CASSPPLGSGEQYF.

This clonotype came up a few times. V usage is TRBV5-1 and J usage is TRBJ2-3, with 8 bases fitting TRBD1. CDR3 length equals 15 residues. The V and J ends lost 4 bases and 2 bases, in that order; junction bases with no gene match: 6. The germline gives CDR1 SGHRS, CDR2 YFSETQ. The CDR3 sequence is CASSLTGDNTDTQYF. The CDR3 coding sequence is TGCGCCAGCAGCCTGACAGGGGATAACACAGATACGCAGTATTTT. The entire variable domain, with the rest obtained from reference TRBV5-1 and TRBJ2-3, is as follows: KAGVTQTPRYLIKTRGQQVTLSCSPISGHRSVSWYQQTPGQGLQFLFEYFSETQRNKGNFPGRFSGRQFSNSRSEMNVSTLELGDSALYLCASSLTGDNTDTQYFGPGTRLTVL.

The genes are TRBV20-1 and TRBJ2-4, with 8 bases that match TRBD2. V was clipped by 3 bases and J by 8 bases; unmatched bases: 12. CDR3 length: 15 residues. Germline V lookup: CDR1 DFQATT, CDR2 SNEGSKA (reference sequence). This chain's CDR3 is CSASPPGGGGDIQYF. Written as DNA, the CDR3 is TGCAGTGCTAGCCCGCCGGGAGGGGGAGGCGACATTCAGTACTTC.

This clonotype turned up a few times. The CDR3 bases are TGTGCCACCAGTCGAGGACTTAGCACAGATACGCAGTATTTT. As protein: CATSRGLSTDTQYF. The chain carries TRBV24-1 and TRBJ2-3; perhaps TRBD2 as D (5 bases). Trimming shortened V by 6 bases and J by 0 bases, and 9 bases separated the two germline ends. The CDR3 covers 14 residues. Germline V lookup: CDR1 KGHDR, CDR2 SFDVKD.